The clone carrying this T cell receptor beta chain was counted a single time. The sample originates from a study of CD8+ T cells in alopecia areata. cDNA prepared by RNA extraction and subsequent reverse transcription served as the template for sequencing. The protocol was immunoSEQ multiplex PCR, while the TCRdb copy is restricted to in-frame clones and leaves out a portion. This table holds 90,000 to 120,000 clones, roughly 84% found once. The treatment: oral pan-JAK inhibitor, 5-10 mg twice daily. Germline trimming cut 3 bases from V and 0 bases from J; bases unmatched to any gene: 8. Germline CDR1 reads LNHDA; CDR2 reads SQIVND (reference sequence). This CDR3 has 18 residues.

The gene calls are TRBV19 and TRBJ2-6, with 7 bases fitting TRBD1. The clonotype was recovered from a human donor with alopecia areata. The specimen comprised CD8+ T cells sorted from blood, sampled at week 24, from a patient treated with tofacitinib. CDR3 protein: CASSIGQGVLSGANVLTF. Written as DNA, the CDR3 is TGTGCCAGTAGTATCGGCCAGGGGGTCCTCTCTGGGGCCAACGTCCTGACTTTC.